This paragraph reports one T cell receptor (beta chain). Its antigen is currently unknown. This sample is drawn from a study of T cells in localized non-small cell lung cancer. Study results and caveats: The highest T cell clonality was in uninvolved adjacent lung, above tumor. Because only a single region of the tumor was sequenced, heterogeneity remains possible. There were a median around 53 of the top 100 tumor clones appearing in adjacent lung.

Trimming removed 2 bases at V and 5 bases at J, with 9 bases between. The CDR3 has 14 amino acids. Germline assignment: CDR1 SNHLY and CDR2 FYNNEI. Profiled with immunoSEQ multiplex PCR; TCRdb holds only in-frame clones, not every one. The top ten hold more than 6% of the sample, which has 40,000 to 50,000 clones, around 83% seen once. This material consisted of peripheral blood, taken before any cancer treatment. The V call is TRBV2, the J call TRBJ2-2; D may be TRBD1 (5 bases). The TCR originated in a woman aged 18 to 55 with stage III lung adenocarcinoma. This CDR3 reads CASSEHQGTGELFF. CDR3 nucleotides: TGTGCCAGCAGTGAACATCAGGGAACCGGGGAGCTGTTTTTT.